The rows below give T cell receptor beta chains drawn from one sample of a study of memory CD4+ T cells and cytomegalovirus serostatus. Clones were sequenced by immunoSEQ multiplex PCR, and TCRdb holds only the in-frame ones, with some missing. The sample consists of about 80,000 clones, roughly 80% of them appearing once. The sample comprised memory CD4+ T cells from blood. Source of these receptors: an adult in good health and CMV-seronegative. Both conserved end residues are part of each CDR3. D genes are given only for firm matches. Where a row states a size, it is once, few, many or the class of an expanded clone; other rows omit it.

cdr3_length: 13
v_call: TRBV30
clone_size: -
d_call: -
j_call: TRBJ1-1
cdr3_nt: TGTGCCTGGAGTGTACAGAGGAACACTGAAGCTTTCTTT
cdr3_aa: CAWSVQRNTEAFF

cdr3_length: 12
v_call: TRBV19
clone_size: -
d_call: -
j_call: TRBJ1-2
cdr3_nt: TGTGCCAGTAGCCTAAACAGGGACGGCTACACCTTC
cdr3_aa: CASSLNRDGYTF

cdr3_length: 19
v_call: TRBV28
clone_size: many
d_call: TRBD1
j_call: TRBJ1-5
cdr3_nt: TGTGCCAGCAGTTTATACTCCGGGACAGGGAGTTTGAGCAATCAGCCCCAGCATTTT
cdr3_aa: CASSLYSGTGSLSNQPQHF

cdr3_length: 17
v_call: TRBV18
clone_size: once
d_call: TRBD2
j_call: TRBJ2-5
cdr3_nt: TGTGCCAGCTCACCCTCCGGGACTAGCGGGGACCCGGTGGCCCAGTACTTC
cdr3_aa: CASSPSGTSGDPVAQYF

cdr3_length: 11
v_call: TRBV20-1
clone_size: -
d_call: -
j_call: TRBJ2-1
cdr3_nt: TGCAGTGCTCCCAATATGGATGAGCAGTTCTTC
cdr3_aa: CSAPNMDEQFF

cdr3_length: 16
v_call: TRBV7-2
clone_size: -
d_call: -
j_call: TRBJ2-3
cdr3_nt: TGTGCCAGCAGCTTAGCTCGGCGGAGTGGCACAGATGGGCAGTATTTT
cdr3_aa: CASSLARRSGTDGQYF

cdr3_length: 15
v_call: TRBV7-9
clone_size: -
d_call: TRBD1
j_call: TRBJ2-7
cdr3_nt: TGTGCCAGCAGCTTAGCAGGGGGCCCGTCCTACGAGCAGTACTTC
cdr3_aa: CASSLAGGPSYEQYF

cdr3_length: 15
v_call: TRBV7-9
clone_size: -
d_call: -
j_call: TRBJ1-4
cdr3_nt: TGTGCCAGCAGCCCCGGGACAACACGGGGTGAAAAACTGTTTTTT
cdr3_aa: CASSPGTTRGEKLFF

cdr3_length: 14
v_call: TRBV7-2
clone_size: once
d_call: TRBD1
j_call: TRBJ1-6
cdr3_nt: TGTGCCAGCAGCTCCGGGACAGAAAATTCACCCCTCCACTTT
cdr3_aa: CASSSGTENSPLHF

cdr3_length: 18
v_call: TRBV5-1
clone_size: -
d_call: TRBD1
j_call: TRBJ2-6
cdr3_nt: TGCGCCAGCAGCTGGACGACAGGGAGTAATTCTGGGGCCAACGTCCTGACTTTC
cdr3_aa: CASSWTTGSNSGANVLTF

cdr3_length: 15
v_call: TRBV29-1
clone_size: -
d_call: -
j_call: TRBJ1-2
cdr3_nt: TGCAGCGTTGAAGGACACACTGGGAGAGGGGGTGGCTACACCTTC
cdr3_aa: CSVEGHTGRGGGYTF

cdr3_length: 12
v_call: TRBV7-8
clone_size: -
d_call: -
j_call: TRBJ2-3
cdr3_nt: TGTGCCAGCAGCTTAGCGACGGATACGCAGTATTTT
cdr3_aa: CASSLATDTQYF

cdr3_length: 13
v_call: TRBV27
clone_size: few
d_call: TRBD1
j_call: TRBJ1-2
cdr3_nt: TGTGCCAGCAGTTGGGACAGGGGTTATGGCTACACCTTC
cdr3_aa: CASSWDRGYGYTF

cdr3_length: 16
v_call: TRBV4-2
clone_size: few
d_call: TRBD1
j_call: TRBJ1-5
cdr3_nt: TGTGCCAGCAGCCAGGCCGGGACAGGGGGCGTTCAGCCCCAGCATTTT
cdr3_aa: CASSQAGTGGVQPQHF

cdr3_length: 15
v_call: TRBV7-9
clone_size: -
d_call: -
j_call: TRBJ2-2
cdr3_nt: TGTGCCAGCAGCTTAGCTAGGAGGGGCACCGGGGAGCTGTTTTTT
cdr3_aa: CASSLARRGTGELFF

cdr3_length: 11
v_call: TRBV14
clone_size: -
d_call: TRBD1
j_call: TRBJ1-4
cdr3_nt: TGCCTGGACAGGGCGGATGAAAAACTGTTTTTT
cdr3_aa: CLDRADEKLFF

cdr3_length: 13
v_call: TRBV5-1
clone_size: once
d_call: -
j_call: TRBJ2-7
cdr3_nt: TGCGCCAGCAGCTTGAAAGACTCCTACGAGCAGTACTTC
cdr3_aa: CASSLKDSYEQYF

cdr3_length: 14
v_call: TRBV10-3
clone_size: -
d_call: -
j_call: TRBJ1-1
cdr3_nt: TGTGCCATCAGAAGACCTGAGGCGCACACTGAAGCTTTCTTT
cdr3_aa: CAIRRPEAHTEAFF

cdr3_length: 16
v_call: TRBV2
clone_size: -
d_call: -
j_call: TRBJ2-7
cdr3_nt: TGTGCCAGCAGTGAACGTCCCCCCCCTAGCCCCTACGAGCAGTACTTC
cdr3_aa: CASSERPPPSPYEQYF

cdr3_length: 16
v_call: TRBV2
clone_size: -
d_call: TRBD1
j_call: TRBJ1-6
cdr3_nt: TGTGCCAGCCGGGACAGGGCCGGCTCCTATAATTCACCCCTCCACTTT
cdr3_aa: CASRDRAGSYNSPLHF

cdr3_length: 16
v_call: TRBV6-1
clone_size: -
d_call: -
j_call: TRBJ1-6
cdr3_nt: TGTGCCAGCAGTGAAGCAACGCAGGGGTGGAATTCACCCCTCCACTTT
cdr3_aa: CASSEATQGWNSPLHF

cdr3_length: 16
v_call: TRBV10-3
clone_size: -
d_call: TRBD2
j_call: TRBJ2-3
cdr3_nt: TGTGCCATCAGCCCCTCCTGGGCGGGGGAGACAGATACGCAGTATTTT
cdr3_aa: CAISPSWAGETDTQYF

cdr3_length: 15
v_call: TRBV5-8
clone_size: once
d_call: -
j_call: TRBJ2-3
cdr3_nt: TGTGCCAGCAGCTTGAAGGGTTTCCGCACAGATACGCAGTATTTT
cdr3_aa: CASSLKGFRTDTQYF

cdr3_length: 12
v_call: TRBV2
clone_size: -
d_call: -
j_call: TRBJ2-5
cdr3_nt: TGTGCCAGCGCGGGACAGCTTGCGACCCAGTACTTC
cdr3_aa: CASAGQLATQYF

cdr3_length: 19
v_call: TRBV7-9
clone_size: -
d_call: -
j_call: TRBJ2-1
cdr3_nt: TGTGCCAGCAGCTCTCGACAGGGGGCTAAGGCTAGCGGGGGTAATGAGCAGTTCTTC
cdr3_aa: CASSSRQGAKASGGNEQFF

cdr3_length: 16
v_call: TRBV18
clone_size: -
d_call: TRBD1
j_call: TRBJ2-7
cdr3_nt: TGTGCCAGCTCACCACCCACGGGACAGGGCCTCTACGAGCAGTACTTC
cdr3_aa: CASSPPTGQGLYEQYF

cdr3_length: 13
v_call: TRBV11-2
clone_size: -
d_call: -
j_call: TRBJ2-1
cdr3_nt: TGTGCCAGCAGCTTAGAGGACCAAAATGAGCAGTTCTTC
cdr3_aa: CASSLEDQNEQFF

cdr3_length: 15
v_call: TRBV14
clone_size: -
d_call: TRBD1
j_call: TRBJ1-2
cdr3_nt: TGTGCCAGCAGCCAAGACCAGGGGGCGTTATATGGCTACACCTTC
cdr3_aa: CASSQDQGALYGYTF

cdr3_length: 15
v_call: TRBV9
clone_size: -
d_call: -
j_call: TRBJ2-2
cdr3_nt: TGTGCCAGCAGCGTAATGGGGGGGAACACCGGGGAGCTGTTTTTT
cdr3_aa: CASSVMGGNTGELFF

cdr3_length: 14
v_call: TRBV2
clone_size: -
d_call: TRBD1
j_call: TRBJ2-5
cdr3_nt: TGTGCCAGCAGCGCGGACAGGGATCAAGAGACCCAGTACTTC
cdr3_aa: CASSADRDQETQYF

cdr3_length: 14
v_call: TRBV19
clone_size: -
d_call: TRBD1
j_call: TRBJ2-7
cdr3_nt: TGTGCCAGTACCCCGGACAGGGGGCAACTCGAGCAGTACTTC
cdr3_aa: CASTPDRGQLEQYF

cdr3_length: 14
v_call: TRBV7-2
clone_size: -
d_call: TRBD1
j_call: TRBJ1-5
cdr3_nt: TGTGCCAGCAGCTTAGGACAGGGTTTCCAGCCCCAGCATTTT
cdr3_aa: CASSLGQGFQPQHF

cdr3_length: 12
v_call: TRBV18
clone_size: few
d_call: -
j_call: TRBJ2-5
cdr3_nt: TGTGCCAGCTCACTAGCTCAAGAGACCCAGTACTTC
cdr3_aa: CASSLAQETQYF

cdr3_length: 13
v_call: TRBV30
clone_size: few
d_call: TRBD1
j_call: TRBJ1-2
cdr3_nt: TGTGCCTGGGAAGGGGGCTCTAACTATGGCTACACCTTC
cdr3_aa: CAWEGGSNYGYTF

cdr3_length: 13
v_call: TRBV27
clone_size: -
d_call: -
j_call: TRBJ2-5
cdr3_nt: TGTGCCAGCAGTTTATGGGGGGAAGAGACCCAGTACTTC
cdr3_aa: CASSLWGEETQYF

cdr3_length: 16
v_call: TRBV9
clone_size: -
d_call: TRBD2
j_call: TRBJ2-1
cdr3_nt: TGTGCCAGCAGCTCAAGGACTAGCGGGGGAATCGGGGAGCAGTTCTTC
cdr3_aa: CASSSRTSGGIGEQFF

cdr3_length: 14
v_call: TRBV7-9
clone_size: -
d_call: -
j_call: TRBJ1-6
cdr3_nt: TGTGCCACCAGGTTCGCTCATCCCGATTCACCCCTCCACTTT
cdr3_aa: CATRFAHPDSPLHF

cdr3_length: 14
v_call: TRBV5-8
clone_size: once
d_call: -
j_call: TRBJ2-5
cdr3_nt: TGTGCCAGCCGTGTGGGGGCGGGTCGAGAGACCCAGTACTTC
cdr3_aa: CASRVGAGRETQYF

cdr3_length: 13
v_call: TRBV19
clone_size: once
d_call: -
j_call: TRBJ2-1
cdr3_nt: TGTGCCAGTAGTTCCAGGGGGGGCAATGAGCAGTTCTTC
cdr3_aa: CASSSRGGNEQFF

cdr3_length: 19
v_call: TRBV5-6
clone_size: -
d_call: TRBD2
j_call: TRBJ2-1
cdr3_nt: TGTGCCAGCAGCGGGGGACTAGCGGGGGGGCCCGGCTCCTACAATGAGCAGTTCTTC
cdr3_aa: CASSGGLAGGPGSYNEQFF

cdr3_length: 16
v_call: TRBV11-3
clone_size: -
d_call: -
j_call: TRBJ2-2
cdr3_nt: TGTGCCAGCAGCCCGTCTTTTGGGGAGAACACCGGGGAGCTGTTTTTT
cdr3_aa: CASSPSFGENTGELFF

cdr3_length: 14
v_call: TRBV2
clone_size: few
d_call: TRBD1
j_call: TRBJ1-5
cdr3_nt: TGTGCCACCGGGAGGGACAGGGGCAATCAGCCCCAGCATTTT
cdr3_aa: CATGRDRGNQPQHF

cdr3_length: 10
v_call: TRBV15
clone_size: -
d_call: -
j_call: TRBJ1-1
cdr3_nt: TGTGCCACCAGAGAAGGTGAAGCTTTCTTT
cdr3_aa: CATREGEAFF

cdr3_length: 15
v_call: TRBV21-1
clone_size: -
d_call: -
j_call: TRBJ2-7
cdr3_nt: TGTGCCAGCAGCAAAGGACGGGGGCCCTCCTACGAGCAGTACTTC
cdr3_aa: CASSKGRGPSYEQYF

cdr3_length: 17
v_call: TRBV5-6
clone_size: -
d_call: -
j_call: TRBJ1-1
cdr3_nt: TGTGCCAGCAGCTTGAAGGGGATATACACCACGAAGACTGAAGCTTTCTTT
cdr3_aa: CASSLKGIYTTKTEAFF

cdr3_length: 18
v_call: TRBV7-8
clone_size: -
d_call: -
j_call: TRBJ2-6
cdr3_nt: TGTGCCAGCAGCATATACTCCGGGACCTACACTGGGGCCAACGTCCTGACTTTC
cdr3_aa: CASSIYSGTYTGANVLTF

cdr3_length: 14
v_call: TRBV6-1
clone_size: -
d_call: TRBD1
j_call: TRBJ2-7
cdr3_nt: TGTGCCAGCAGTGCGGACAGGGCCTCCTACGAGCAGTACTTC
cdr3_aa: CASSADRASYEQYF

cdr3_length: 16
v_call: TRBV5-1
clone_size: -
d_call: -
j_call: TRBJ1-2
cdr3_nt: TGCGCCAGCAGCTTGGACCGCGGGAGTGCGAGCTATGGCTACACCTTC
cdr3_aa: CASSLDRGSASYGYTF

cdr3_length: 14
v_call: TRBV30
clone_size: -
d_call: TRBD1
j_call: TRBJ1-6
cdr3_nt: TGTGCCTGGCAAGCCGGGACAGCTAATTCACCCCTCCACTTT
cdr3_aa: CAWQAGTANSPLHF

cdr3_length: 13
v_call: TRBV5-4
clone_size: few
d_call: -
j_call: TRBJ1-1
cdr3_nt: TGTGCCAGCAGCGGAAACAGGAACACTGAAGCTTTCTTT
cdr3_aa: CASSGNRNTEAFF